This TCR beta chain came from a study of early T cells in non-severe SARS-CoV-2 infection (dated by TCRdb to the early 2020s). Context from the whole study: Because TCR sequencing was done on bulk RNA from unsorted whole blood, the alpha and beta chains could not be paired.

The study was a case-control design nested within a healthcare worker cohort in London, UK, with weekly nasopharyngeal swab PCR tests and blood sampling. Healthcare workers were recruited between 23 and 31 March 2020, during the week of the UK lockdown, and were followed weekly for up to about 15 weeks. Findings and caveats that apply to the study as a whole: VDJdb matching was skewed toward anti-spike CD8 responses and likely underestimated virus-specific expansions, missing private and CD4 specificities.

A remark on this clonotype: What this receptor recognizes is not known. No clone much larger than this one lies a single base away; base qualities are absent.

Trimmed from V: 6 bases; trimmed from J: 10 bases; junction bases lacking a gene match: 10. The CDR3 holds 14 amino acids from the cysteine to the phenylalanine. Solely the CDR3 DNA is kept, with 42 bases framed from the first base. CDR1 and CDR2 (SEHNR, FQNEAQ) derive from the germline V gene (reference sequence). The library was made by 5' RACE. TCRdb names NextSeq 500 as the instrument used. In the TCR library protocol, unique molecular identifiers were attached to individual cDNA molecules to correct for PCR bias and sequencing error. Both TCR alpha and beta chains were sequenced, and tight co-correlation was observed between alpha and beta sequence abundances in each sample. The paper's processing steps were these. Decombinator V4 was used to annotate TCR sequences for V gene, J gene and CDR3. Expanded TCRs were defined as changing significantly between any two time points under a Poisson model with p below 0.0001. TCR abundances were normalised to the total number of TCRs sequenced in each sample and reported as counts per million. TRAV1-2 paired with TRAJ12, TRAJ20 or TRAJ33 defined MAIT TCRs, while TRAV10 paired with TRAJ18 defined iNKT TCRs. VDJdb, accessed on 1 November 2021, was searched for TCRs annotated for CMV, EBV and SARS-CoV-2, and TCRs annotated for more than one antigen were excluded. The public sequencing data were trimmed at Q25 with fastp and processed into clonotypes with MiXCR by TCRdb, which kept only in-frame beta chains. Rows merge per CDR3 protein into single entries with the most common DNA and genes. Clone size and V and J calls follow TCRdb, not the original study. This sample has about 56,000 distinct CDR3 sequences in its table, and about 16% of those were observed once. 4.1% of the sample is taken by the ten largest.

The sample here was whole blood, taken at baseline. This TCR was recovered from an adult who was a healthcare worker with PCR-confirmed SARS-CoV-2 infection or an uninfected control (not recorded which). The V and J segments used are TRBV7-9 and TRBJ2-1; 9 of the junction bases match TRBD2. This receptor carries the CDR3 CASRPTGLAKEQFF. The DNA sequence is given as TGTGCCAGCAGACCAACGGGACTAGCAAAGGAGCAGTTCTTC.